A single sample gave rise to the 9 T cell receptor beta chains below, sequenced in a study of CD8 T cells in Susac syndrome. An amount of RNA that ranged from roughly 0.45 to 1 ug was reverse transcribed with random hexamers. TCRdb processed the immunoSEQ multiplex PCR reads anew with MiXCR; each CDR3 protein has one entry. The data contain 120,000 or so distinct CDR3 sequences, 96% of them singletons. What was sequenced was CD4+ T cells from PBMCs. Receptor source: a human donor with Susac syndrome.

The chain joins TRBV19 to TRBJ2-1; D not resolved. Germline V gives CDR1 LNHDA, CDR2 SQIVND (reference sequence). The length of the CDR3 is 14 residues. V lost 1 base and J 6 bases, leaving 10 bases between the germline ends. CDR3 nucleotide sequence: TGTGCCAGTAGTATAGCGCTCTGGGGCAATGAGCAGTTCTTC. Residues: CASSIALWGNEQFF.

J is TRBJ2-5 and V is TRBV4-1, with 15 bases fitting TRBD2. V trimming: 1 base; J trimming: 7 bases; junction bases outside the gene matches: 7. Germline V gene sequence: CDR1 MGHRA, CDR2 YSYEKL. The CDR3 contains 17 residues. The chain's CDR3 is CASSQAGTSGGRGTQYF. For the CDR3, the DNA is TGCGCCAGCAGCCAAGCCGGGACTAGCGGGGGGCGAGGGACCCAGTACTTC.

The rearrangement uses TRBV12-5 and TRBJ2-1; D not certain. The CDR3 is 15 amino acids. Germline-derived CDR1 and CDR2 are LGHNT and FRNRAP. V was shortened by 4 bases and J by 4 bases, with 14 bases between the two germline ends. Here the CDR3 reads CASGSSRVKYNEQFF. As DNA, the CDR3 is TGTGCTAGTGGTTCCTCCCGGGTCAAGTACAATGAGCAGTTCTTC.

This rearrangement joins TRBV15 to TRBJ2-7; a weak D match, TRBD2 (6 bases). The V end was cut by 3 bases, the J end by 3 bases, with 9 bases between. CDR3 length: 13 amino acids. Germline-derived CDR1 and CDR2 are LNHNV and YYDKDF (reference sequence). In DNA, the CDR3 is TGTGCCACCAGCAGGGAGGGGCGCTACGAGCAGTACTTC. Translating gives CATSREGRYEQYF. The complete variable domain, with remaining parts taken from reference TRBV15 and TRBJ2-7, reads DAMVIQNPRYQVTQFGKPVTLSCSQTLNHNVMYWYQQKSSQAPKLLFHYYDKDFNNEADTPDNFQSRRPNTSFCFLDIRSPGLGDTAMYLCATSREGRYEQYFGPGTRLTVT.

The CDR3 DNA follows: TGTGCCACCAGCAGAGATAGACAGGGGGCGAGGGAGCAGTACTTC. Translation: CATSRDRQGAREQYF. V usage is TRBV15 and J usage is TRBJ2-7; 10 nucleotides line up with TRBD1. CDR3 length: 15 amino acids. V dropped 0 bases and J dropped 7; count of bases not matched to a gene: 6. CDR1 is LNHNV and CDR2 is YYDKDF in the germline V gene (reference sequence).

In DNA, the CDR3 is TGTGCCAGCTCCCGCGGGGGGGTGGGGAATGAGCAGTTCTTC. Amino acids: CASSRGGVGNEQFF. The chain uses TRBV27 and TRBJ2-1, with 9 nucleotides matching TRBD2. CDR3 size: 14 residues. In germline, CDR1 is MNHEY, CDR2 SMNVEV (reference sequence). V lost 8 bases and J lost 7; bases outside the gene matches: 9.

The chain employs TRBV30 and TRBJ1-1, with a tentative D call TRBD1 (6 bases). The germline V gene has CDR1 GTSNPN and CDR2 SVGIG (reference sequence). The CDR3 consists of 13 residues. V was trimmed by 1 base and J by 5 bases, leaving 11 bases between them. This CDR3 reads CAWSEGGRTEAFF. The CDR3 coding sequence is TGTGCCTGGAGTGAGGGGGGACGTACTGAAGCTTTCTTT.

The chain couples TRBV6-1 to TRBJ2-5, with 8 bases matching TRBD2. With V trimmed by 7 bases and J by 4 bases, 5 bases remained unmatched. Germline V CDR1 and CDR2: MNHNS, SASEGT. The CDR3 has 13 residues. CDR3 bases: TGTGCCAGCACTAACCGGGGGGGAGAGACCCAGTACTTC. It translates to CASTNRGGETQYF.

This chain links TRBV20-1 with TRBJ1-2; a possible D gene is TRBD1 (5 bases). V lost 5 bases to trimming and J lost 4 bases, with 14 bases between them. Per germline, CDR1 DFQATT and CDR2 SNEGSKA (reference sequence). CDR3 size: 13 residues. This chain's CDR3 is CSAWGRGGYGYTF. CDR3 nucleotide sequence: TGCAGTGCTTGGGGAAGGGGTGGCTATGGCTACACCTTC.